The entry below gives a single T cell receptor beta chain sequence along with its context. Its matching antigen is unknown. This record comes from a study of T cell responses to AZD1222 COVID-19 vaccine. Libraries were prepared by immunoSEQ multiplex PCR; TCRdb keeps only in-frame clonotypes and omits some of them. The table includes about 160,000 clones, 70% to 90% detected once. Points from the study as a whole: Mapped onto spike, vaccine-associated CD4 TCRs spanned it and were dominant at 160-218 and 743-854. Clonal diversity may have been underestimated in mostly white British donors. Repertoires were sampled only after the peak T cell response.

V gave up 5 bases and J gave up 7 bases; unmatched junction bases: 8. The CDR3 is 14 amino acids. The germline CDR1 and CDR2 sequences are PRHDT and FYEKMQ (reference sequence). The specimen was peripheral blood, collected 28 days after the second AZD1222 dose. This sequence was found in an adult who received the AZD1222 COVID-19 vaccine. The chain joins TRBV13 to TRBJ2-1; 7 bases fit TRBD2. CDR3 protein: CASSLLGGTNEQFF. CDR3 DNA: TGTGCCAGCAGCCTGTTGGGGGGGACGAATGAGCAGTTCTTC.